This entry lists 25 T cell receptor beta chains sequenced from one sample in a study of T-cell memory formation after mild COVID-19. MiXCR, applied by TCRdb to the 5' RACE reads, yields one record per CDR3 protein. The sample consists of about 44,000 distinct CDR3 sequences, 7.3% of them appearing once. Sequenced material: PBMCs or a T cell subset sorted from them (not recorded which). These receptors were obtained from a man younger than 35 who had mild COVID-19 (a few samples of this study predate the infection). Cell type and time point are not known.

This clonotype occurred many times. This chain uses TRBV7-2 with TRBJ2-5, with TRBD2 as a possible D gene (6 bases). CDR1 is SGHTA and CDR2 is FQGNSA in the germline V gene. The V and J ends lost 3 bases and 4 bases respectively, with 9 bases between them. This CDR3 has 13 residues. The CDR3 region has the DNA TGTGCCAGCAGCTTTGGGACTCCAGAGACCCAGTACTTC. This gives the protein CASSFGTPETQYF.

The gene calls are TRBV12-3 or TRBV12-4 and TRBJ2-3, with D maybe TRBD1 (6 bases). CDR3 length: 14 amino acids. V lost 5 bases and J lost 7, with 16 bases in between. The CDR3 nucleotides read TGTGCCAGCAGTATCCCACAGGGATTTAATACGCAGTATTTT. Translated, it gives CASSIPQGFNTQYF.

There are a few counts of this clonotype. The chain has TRBV29-1 and TRBJ2-2, with 8 bases matching TRBD1. Germline V CDR1 and CDR2: SQVTM, ANQGSEA. J gave up 6 bases and V 5 bases, and 5 bases lay outside the gene matches. The CDR3 loop spans 13 amino acids. The CDR3 DNA reads TGCAGCGTTTCTACAGGGGGAGCCGGGGAGCTGTTTTTT. Its translation is CSVSTGGAGELFF.

This clonotype was detected ten times or more. The V gene is TRBV25-1, the J gene TRBJ2-7; D is tentatively TRBD1 or TRBD2 (5 bases each). Germline V gene lookup returns CDR1 MGHDK and CDR2 SYGVNS. Trimming stripped 3 bases from V and 4 bases from J, with 13 bases between. The CDR3 covers 14 residues. The CDR3 DNA is TGTGCCAGCAGTGAGGCGGGCAGGGAGTACGAGCAGTACGTC. Residues: CASSEAGREYEQYV.

A few counts support this clonotype. This rearrangement joins TRBV11-2 to TRBJ2-5, with 7 bases fitting TRBD2. This CDR3 spans 16 amino acids. V shed 1 base, J shed 5 bases, and the junction held 10 bases outside the gene matches. CDR1 is SGHAT, CDR2 FQNNGV, per germline. The DNA for the CDR3 is TGTGCCAGCAGCTTAGGGGTGGGAGGGTTAGAGGAGACCCAGTACTTC. Its protein is CASSLGVGGLEETQYF.

This clonotype was counted many times. The chain employs TRBV5-1 and TRBJ2-1, with D unclear. V lost 4 bases to trimming and J lost 0 bases, with 11 bases between them. The length of the CDR3 is 15 residues. Germline V gives CDR1 SGHRS, CDR2 YFSETQ. In DNA, the CDR3 is TGCGCCAGCAGCGCAGAGCTGATCTCCTACAATGAGCAGTTCTTC. Translation: CASSAELISYNEQFF.

This clonotype came up a few times. The J gene is TRBJ1-5, the V gene TRBV28; D gene ambiguous. The ends were cut back, 3 bases at V and 9 bases at J, with 9 bases in the middle. The CDR3 consists of 12 residues. The V gene's germline CDR1 is MDHEN and CDR2 SYDVKM. The DNA of the CDR3 is TGTGCCAGCAGTTTCACGGAGCGGCCCCAGCATTTT. Its protein is CASSFTERPQHF.

In its sample, this clonotype is medium-sized. V and J are TRBV6-5 and TRBJ2-1, with 12 positions matching TRBD2. CDR3 length: 15 amino acids. Germline V gene lookup returns CDR1 MNHEY and CDR2 SVGAGI. The junction had 8 bases not matched to a gene; V was cut back by 2 bases and J by 12 bases. The CDR3 region has the DNA TGTGCCAGCAGTTACAGGGCTAGCGGGGGGGCAAGGCAGTTCTTC. It yields the protein CASSYRASGGARQFF.

This clonotype was counted between two and nine times. The gene calls are TRBV4-3 and TRBJ2-1; TRBD1 agrees at 10 bases. Germline V gives CDR1 LGHNA, CDR2 YSLEER. J lost 6 bases, V lost 4 bases, and 6 bases had no gene match. The CDR3 has 15 residues. This chain's CDR3 is CASSPYGQGGNEQFF. In DNA form, the CDR3 reads TGCGCCAGCAGCCCCTACGGACAGGGGGGCAATGAGCAGTTCTTC.

The V call is TRBV5-1, the J call TRBJ2-7; TRBD1 aligns across 7 bases. The germline V gene encodes CDR1 SGHRS and CDR2 YFSETQ. The CDR3 totals 14 residues. The V segment lost 4 bases and the J segment 0 bases; nucleotides outside the gene matches: 4. The CDR3 sequence is CASSAQGYSYEQYF. CDR3 in DNA: TGCGCCAGCAGCGCACAGGGGTACTCCTACGAGCAGTACTTC.

This chain uses TRBV7-9 with TRBJ2-1; 10 bases map to TRBD2. Germline CDR1 and CDR2: SEHNR and FQNEAQ (reference sequence). V shed 5 bases and J 6 bases; nucleotides not matched to a gene: 7. This CDR3 region has 15 residues. The CDR3 loop reads CASSPRTSGSNEQFF. As DNA, the CDR3 is TGTGCCAGCAGCCCCCGGACTAGCGGTTCCAATGAGCAGTTCTTC.

Ten or more counts support this clonotype. The V gene is TRBV13, the J gene TRBJ2-5; 10 bases are shared with TRBD1. CDR1 and CDR2 (germline): PRHDT, FYEKMQ (reference sequence). The CDR3 is 16 amino acids. The V and J ends lost 5 bases and 1 base, in that order; junction bases with no gene match: 7. The CDR3 sequence: CASSHGTGDFQETQYF. Here the CDR3 DNA reads TGTGCCAGCAGCCACGGGACAGGGGACTTCCAAGAGACCCAGTACTTC.

This sequence joins TRBV5-1 and TRBJ2-3; a weak D match, TRBD2 (5 bases). Trimming took 4 bases from V and 6 from J, leaving 12 bases between them. Germline V lookup: CDR1 SGHRS, CDR2 YFSETQ. The CDR3 extends over 13 amino acids. The chain's CDR3 is CASSSGREDTQYF. The CDR3 DNA reads TGCGCCAGCAGCAGCGGACGAGAGGATACGCAGTATTTT.

The genes are TRBV12-3 or TRBV12-4 and TRBJ2-5; TRBD2 might be the D (7 bases). The CDR3 covers 16 residues. The V and J ends lost 6 bases and 4 bases respectively, with 21 bases between them. The CDR3 sequence: CASSPFMGGGRETQYF. CDR3 nucleotides: TGTGCCAGCAGCCCGTTCATGGGGGGGGGGCGAGAGACCCAGTACTTC.

In its sample, this clonotype was seen a few times. The chain has TRBV18 and TRBJ2-3, with 9 nucleotides matching TRBD1. Germline values: CDR1 KGHSH, CDR2 LQKENI. The CDR3 has 17 residues. The ends lost 5 bases at V and 0 bases at J; junction bases unmatched: 9. CDR3 amino acids: CASSRTGGGPSTDTQYF. DNA of the CDR3: TGTGCCAGCTCAAGAACAGGGGGCGGACCTAGCACAGATACGCAGTATTTT.

In its sample, this clonotype was seen a few times. One end of the junction varies from germline; a read error may be responsible. V gene TRBV7-7 combines with J gene TRBJ2-2; the D call may be TRBD1 or TRBD2 (5 bases each). The CDR3 covers 13 residues. The germline gives CDR1 SSHAT, CDR2 FNYEAQ (reference sequence). As DNA, the CDR3 is TGTGCTAGCAGCTTAGGGACCGGGGAGCTGTTGTTTTTT. Translation: CASSLGTGELLFF.

This clonotype was recorded a few times. CDR3 DNA: TGTGCCACCAGCGGTAGCTCCTACGAGCAGTACTTC. Its translation: CATSGSSYEQYF. This chain joins TRBV15 and TRBJ2-7; no definite D call. Germline CDR1 reads LNHNV; CDR2 reads YYDKDF (reference sequence). V lost 5 bases, J lost 0 bases, and 5 bases lay in between. This CDR3 has 12 residues.

This clonotype turned up a few times. The chain recombines TRBV6-5 with TRBJ2-3; D is unclear. This CDR3 has 12 residues. From germline, CDR1 is MNHEY and CDR2 SVGAGI. V was shortened by 2 bases and J by 6 bases, with 6 bases between the two germline ends. DNA of the CDR3: TGTGCCAGCAGTTACAATAGGGATACGCAGTATTTT. Amino acid sequence: CASSYNRDTQYF.

The chain recombines TRBV6-4 with TRBJ2-3, with unresolved D. V was cut by 2 bases and J by 1 base, with 10 bases left in between. Germline-derived CDR1 and CDR2 are MRHNA and SNTAGT. This CDR3 has 15 amino acids. CDR3 region: CASSDGVGGTDTQYF. CDR3 sequence (DNA): TGTGCCAGCAGTGACGGGGTCGGCGGCACAGATACGCAGTATTTT.

This clonotype was picked up a small number of times. The rearrangement links TRBV15 to TRBJ2-7; 11 bases fit TRBD2. Trimming took 2 bases from V and 6 from J; bases not matched to a gene: 3. Germline V gene sequence: CDR1 LNHNV, CDR2 YYDKDF (reference sequence). This CDR3 spans 14 amino acids. The DNA of the CDR3 is TGTGCCACCAGCAGATTAGCGGGGGGGCGCGAGCAGTACTTC. Its translation: CATSRLAGGREQYF.

This clonotype has more than one count but fewer than ten. This chain uses TRBV20-1 with TRBJ2-3, with D perhaps matching TRBD1 or TRBD2 (7 bases each). V lost 7 bases and J lost 4, with 12 bases in between. The CDR3 extends over 12 amino acids. CDR1 DFQATT and CDR2 SNEGSKA come from the germline V gene (reference sequence). The chain's CDR3 is CSVQGGPDTQYF. CDR3 in DNA: TGCAGTGTCCAGGGGGGGCCAGATACGCAGTATTTT.

The rearrangement joins TRBV12-3 or TRBV12-4 to TRBJ2-5; D unclear. V was pared by 0 bases and J by 7 bases, with 18 bases between. The CDR3 has 16 residues. The chain's CDR3 is CASSLALGSSLGTQYF. DNA for the CDR3: TGTGCCAGCAGTTTAGCGCTAGGCTCCTCCTTGGGGACCCAGTACTTC.

As for this clonotype: At one end the junction does not follow the germline gene, possibly because of a read error. The V gene is TRBV3-1, the J gene TRBJ2-3; D gene uncertain. The CDR3 consists of 14 residues. Germline CDR1 reads LGHDT; CDR2 reads YNNKEL (reference sequence). The CDR3 reads CASSQEGALDTKYF. The CDR3 DNA sequence: TGTGCCAGCAGCCAAGAAGGAGCCCTAGATACGAAGTATTTT.

The chain combines TRBV2 with TRBJ2-6; D not certain. The CDR3 is made up of 15 amino acids. Germline values: CDR1 SNHLY, CDR2 FYNNEI. Deletions cut 3 bases from V and 0 bases from J, with 6 bases between. The DNA of the CDR3 is TGTGCCAGCAGTGATGGGCCCTCTGGGGCCAACGTCCTGACTTTC. It is translated as CASSDGPSGANVLTF.

This clonotype was recorded a few times. This chain uses TRBV12-3 or TRBV12-4 with TRBJ1-2, with no clear D. The CDR3 is made up of 14 amino acids. V gave up 1 base and J gave up 4 bases, with 10 bases separating them. The CDR3 nucleotides are TGTGCCAGCAGTTTAGAGTACGGCGTCTATGGCTACACCTTC. It codes for CASSLEYGVYGYTF.